The next 12 T cell receptor beta chains were all read from a single sample in a study of T cell repertoires in cytomegalovirus infection. TCRdb recomputed calls from the reads with MiXCR, one row per CDR3 protein. This table has around 490,000 distinct CDR3 sequences, around a quarter appearing once. The source material was PBMCs. Source of these receptors: a human donor in good health (CMV status not recorded). Some clones in this sample may be carry-over from other donors' samples.

This clonotype has a handful of counts. The chain couples TRBV18 to TRBJ1-2; 8 bases are shared with TRBD1. After removal of 6 bases from V and 7 bases from J, the junction contained 10 bases not matched to a gene. The germline V gene encodes CDR1 KGHSH and CDR2 LQKENI. The CDR3 covers 14 residues. The CDR3 is CASSPDRGASGYTF. The CDR3 DNA is TGTGCCAGCTCGCCCGACAGGGGAGCTAGTGGCTACACCTTC.

This clonotype was detected ten times or more. J is TRBJ2-2 and V is TRBV7-2, with D tentatively TRBD2 (5 bases). Germline lookup yields CDR1 SGHTA and CDR2 FQGNSA. With 5 bases removed from V and 9 bases from J, the gap between germline ends came to 10 bases. The CDR3 totals 12 residues. This CDR3 is CASSIGLRELFF. Here the CDR3 DNA reads TGTGCCAGCAGCATAGGACTCCGGGAGCTGTTTTTT.

This clonotype was counted between two and nine times. V and J are TRBV7-2 and TRBJ1-5, with a possible D match to TRBD1 (6 bases). The germline CDR1 and CDR2 sequences are SGHTA and FQGNSA. The CDR3 consists of 15 residues. Trimming left V 5 bases short and J 3 bases short, with 14 bases between. For the CDR3, the DNA is TGTGCCAGCAGCCCTGCAGGGGTTTTCAATCAGCCCCAGCATTTT. Amino acids: CASSPAGVFNQPQHF.

A few counts support this clonotype. The V call is TRBV29-1, the J call TRBJ2-5; D may be TRBD1 (5 bases). Germline CDR1 reads SQVTM; CDR2 reads ANQGSEA. The V end lost 4 bases, the J end lost 6 bases, and 12 bases lay between the germline ends. The CDR3 extends over 12 amino acids. CDR3 DNA sequence: TGCAGCGTTGTTGTCAGGGCCAAGACCCAGTACTTC. Its translation: CSVVVRAKTQYF.

This clonotype has just a few counts. The chain joins TRBV10-3 to TRBJ1-5; 8 bases agree with TRBD1. From germline, CDR1 is ENHRY and CDR2 SYGVKD. The CDR3 runs 14 residues. Losses at the gene ends were 2 bases for V and 5 bases for J; bases not matched to a gene: 2. CDR3 DNA: TGTGCCATCAGTGAGGGGACAGGCCATCAGCCCCAGCATTTT. Translated, it gives CAISEGTGHQPQHF.

Only a few counts were recorded for this clonotype. The V call is TRBV20-1, the J call TRBJ2-7; 9 nucleotides agree with TRBD1. The CDR3 spans 14 residues. The V gene end was trimmed by 2 bases and the J gene end by 3 bases; junction bases not matched to a gene: 5. CDR1 DFQATT and CDR2 SNEGSKA come from the germline V gene (reference sequence). CDR3 DNA sequence: TGCAGTGCTAGACATCCGGGACAGGGCTACGAGCAGTACTTC. Its protein product is CSARHPGQGYEQYF.

The chain links TRBV12-3 or TRBV12-4 to TRBJ2-2; D is possibly TRBD1 or TRBD2 (5 bases each). V shed 5 bases and J shed 7 bases, with 14 bases lying between them. The CDR3 loop spans 14 amino acids. CDR3 DNA sequence: TGTGCCAGCAGTCTCCTAGACAGCGGCGGGGAGCTGTTTTTT. The encoded protein is CASSLLDSGGELFF.

This clonotype was detected many times. The genes are TRBV7-2 and TRBJ2-2; tentatively, D is TRBD1 (6 bases). Trimming pared 3 bases from V and 2 bases from J, leaving 10 bases between. Looked up from germline, CDR1 is SGHTA and CDR2 is FQGNSA. The CDR3 has 15 amino acids. The CDR3 sequence is CASSLGTTNTGELFF. The DNA of the CDR3 is TGTGCCAGCAGCTTGGGGACAACAAACACCGGGGAGCTGTTTTTT.

This clonotype appeared many times. The V call is TRBV7-8, the J call TRBJ1-2; D is unresolved. The CDR3 is 12 amino acids. Germline V gene lookup returns CDR1 SGHVS and CDR2 FQNEAQ. V lost 5 bases and J lost 14, with 18 bases in between. This CDR3 reads CASSVGKRVQTF. As DNA, the CDR3 is TGTGCCAGCAGCGTAGGCAAGAGAGTTCAAACCTTC.

The gene calls are TRBV24-1 and TRBJ2-2; D is unclear. This CDR3 has 11 amino acids. V lost 4 bases, J lost 5 bases, and 1 base lay in between. The germline CDR1 and CDR2 sequences are KGHDR and SFDVKD. For the CDR3, the DNA is TGTGCCACCAGTGAGACCGGGGAGCTGTTTTTT. As protein: CATSETGELFF.

The chain links TRBV27 to TRBJ2-7, with 9 bases that match TRBD2. CDR3 length: 15 amino acids. Germline V lookup: CDR1 MNHEY, CDR2 SMNVEV (reference sequence). Germline trimming cut 5 bases from V and 6 bases from J; bases unmatched to any gene: 11. The CDR3 spells CASSQRGGTSREQYF. The CDR3 coding sequence is TGTGCCAGCAGTCAGAGGGGTGGGACTAGCCGCGAGCAGTACTTC.

Many counts were recorded for this clonotype. V gene TRBV7-2 combines with J gene TRBJ2-1; D remains unclear. Germline V gene data show CDR1 as SGHTA and CDR2 as FQGNSA. This CDR3 has 13 residues. Trimming left V 7 bases short and J 2 bases short, with 9 bases between. CDR3 amino acids: CASTRVTYNEQFF. The CDR3 bases are TGTGCCAGCACCCGAGTTACCTACAATGAGCAGTTCTTC.